This T cell receptor beta chain was identified in a study of neurological immune-mediated disorders. General study points: No CDR3 amino acid sequences were shared by expanded clones across subjects, suggesting private repertoires in all groups.

The CDR3 is 11 amino acids in total, end residues counted. Germline CDR1 and CDR2: DFQATT and SNEGSKA (reference sequence). In its sample, this clonotype was seen many times. Its matching antigen is unknown. This CDR3 fails to terminate in the conserved phenylalanine or tryptophan, so it likely reflects a read error. Because the CDR3's place on the DNA is in doubt, the DNA is left out and the CDR3 is given as listed by TCRdb. CD4+ or CD8+ T cells, around 1 million per library, were used for sorted libraries. With 10-nucleotide random UMIs included, cDNA was synthesized by 5'RACE. TCRdb re-called the 5' RACE reads through MiXCR, storing one row per CDR3 protein. The sample records approximately 41,000 distinct CDR3 sequences, about 14% being singletons.

V and J are TRBV20-1 and TRBJ1-2; whether TRBD1, the table's D call, matches the DNA was not checked. This receptor was taken from a woman aged 55-69 years with HTLV-1-associated myelopathy (HAM/TSP). Sample: CD4+ T cells from blood. CDR3 in amino acids: CSARDREVGGL.